This T cell receptor (beta chain) originates from a study of OX40 agonist ivuxolimab in advanced cancers. Clones were sequenced by immunoSEQ multiplex PCR, and TCRdb holds only the in-frame ones, with some missing. The sample includes tens of thousands of clones, more than 80% of them seen just once. The germline V and J ends were trimmed by 5 bases and 5 bases, with 18 bases remaining between them. The germline V gene encodes CDR1 SGHTA and CDR2 FQGTGA. The CDR3 runs to 15 residues. Sample: CD4+ or CD8+ T cells sorted from blood, taken in a trial of the OX40 agonist ivuxolimab. This TCR derives from an adult with an advanced solid tumor such as melanoma, head and neck, liver or kidney cancer. The V call is TRBV7-3, the J call TRBJ2-5; no definite D call. CDR3 coding DNA: TGTGCCAGCAGCCCAGACGGACGGGTCGGGGAGACCCAGTACTTC. Translated, it gives CASSPDGRVGETQYF.